The 5 T cell receptor beta chains given below trace back to one sample, sequenced in a study of T-cell reconstitution after alpha-beta-depleted transplantation in children. Preparation of the TCRbeta library used unique molecular identifiers. Each CDR3 protein is one row after TCRdb ran MiXCR on the PCR reads. The sample shows about 220,000 distinct CDR3 sequences, around a sixth of them seen only once. Sequencing was performed on PBMCs, mostly from graft donor cells, taken 360 days after TCRalphabeta/CD19-depleted stem cell transplant. These receptor sequences come from a male patient aged 2-10 years who had a stem cell transplant for acute lymphoblastic leukemia, so the T cells may come from the graft donor.

This clonotype showed up just a few times. This chain uses TRBV11-2 with TRBJ2-1; D uncertain. Between the trimmed V and J ends, which lost 5 bases and 0 bases, there was a span of 11 bases. There are 15 residues in the CDR3. Germline V lookup: CDR1 SGHAT, CDR2 FQNNGV. CDR3 sequence reads: CASSRSSSSYNEQFF. CDR3 DNA: TGTGCCAGCAGCCGGTCTAGTAGCTCCTACAATGAGCAGTTCTTC.

The chain combines TRBV20-1 with TRBJ2-1; D uncertain. Between the trimmed V and J ends, which lost 5 bases and 9 bases, there was a span of 8 bases. CDR1 and CDR2 (germline): DFQATT, SNEGSKA (reference sequence). The CDR3 extends over 10 amino acids. DNA for the CDR3: TGCAGTGCTCTCGGTGGTGAGCAGTTCTTC. Its protein is CSALGGEQFF.

A few counts support this clonotype. The chain links TRBV12-3 or TRBV12-4 to TRBJ2-2; 7 bases are shared with TRBD2. The J segment lost 0 bases and the V segment lost 4 bases, leaving 5 bases of the junction unmatched. This CDR3 spans 16 amino acids. The chain's CDR3 is CASSSSRGANTGELFF. The CDR3 DNA is TGTGCCAGCAGTTCATCCCGGGGGGCGAACACCGGGGAGCTGTTTTTT.

A few counts support this clonotype. CDR3 residues: CASSLEISYEQYF. The DNA for the CDR3 is TGTGCCAGCAGCCTTGAAATATCCTACGAGCAGTACTTC. The genes are TRBV7-8 and TRBJ2-7; unclear D gene. Trimming pared 5 bases from V and 1 base from J, leaving 9 bases between. CDR1 is SGHVS, CDR2 FQNEAQ, per germline. CDR3 length: 13 residues.

This chain joins TRBV3-1 and TRBJ2-7; weak D call: TRBD2 (6 bases). This CDR3 has 16 residues. V was cut by 0 bases and J by 2 bases, with 14 bases left in between. CDR1 and CDR2 from the germline V gene are LGHDT and YNNKEL (reference sequence). DNA for the CDR3: TGTGCCAGCAGCCAAGAGCGCCGGCGGGGCCCCTACGAGCAGTACTTC. Translation gives CASSQERRRGPYEQYF.